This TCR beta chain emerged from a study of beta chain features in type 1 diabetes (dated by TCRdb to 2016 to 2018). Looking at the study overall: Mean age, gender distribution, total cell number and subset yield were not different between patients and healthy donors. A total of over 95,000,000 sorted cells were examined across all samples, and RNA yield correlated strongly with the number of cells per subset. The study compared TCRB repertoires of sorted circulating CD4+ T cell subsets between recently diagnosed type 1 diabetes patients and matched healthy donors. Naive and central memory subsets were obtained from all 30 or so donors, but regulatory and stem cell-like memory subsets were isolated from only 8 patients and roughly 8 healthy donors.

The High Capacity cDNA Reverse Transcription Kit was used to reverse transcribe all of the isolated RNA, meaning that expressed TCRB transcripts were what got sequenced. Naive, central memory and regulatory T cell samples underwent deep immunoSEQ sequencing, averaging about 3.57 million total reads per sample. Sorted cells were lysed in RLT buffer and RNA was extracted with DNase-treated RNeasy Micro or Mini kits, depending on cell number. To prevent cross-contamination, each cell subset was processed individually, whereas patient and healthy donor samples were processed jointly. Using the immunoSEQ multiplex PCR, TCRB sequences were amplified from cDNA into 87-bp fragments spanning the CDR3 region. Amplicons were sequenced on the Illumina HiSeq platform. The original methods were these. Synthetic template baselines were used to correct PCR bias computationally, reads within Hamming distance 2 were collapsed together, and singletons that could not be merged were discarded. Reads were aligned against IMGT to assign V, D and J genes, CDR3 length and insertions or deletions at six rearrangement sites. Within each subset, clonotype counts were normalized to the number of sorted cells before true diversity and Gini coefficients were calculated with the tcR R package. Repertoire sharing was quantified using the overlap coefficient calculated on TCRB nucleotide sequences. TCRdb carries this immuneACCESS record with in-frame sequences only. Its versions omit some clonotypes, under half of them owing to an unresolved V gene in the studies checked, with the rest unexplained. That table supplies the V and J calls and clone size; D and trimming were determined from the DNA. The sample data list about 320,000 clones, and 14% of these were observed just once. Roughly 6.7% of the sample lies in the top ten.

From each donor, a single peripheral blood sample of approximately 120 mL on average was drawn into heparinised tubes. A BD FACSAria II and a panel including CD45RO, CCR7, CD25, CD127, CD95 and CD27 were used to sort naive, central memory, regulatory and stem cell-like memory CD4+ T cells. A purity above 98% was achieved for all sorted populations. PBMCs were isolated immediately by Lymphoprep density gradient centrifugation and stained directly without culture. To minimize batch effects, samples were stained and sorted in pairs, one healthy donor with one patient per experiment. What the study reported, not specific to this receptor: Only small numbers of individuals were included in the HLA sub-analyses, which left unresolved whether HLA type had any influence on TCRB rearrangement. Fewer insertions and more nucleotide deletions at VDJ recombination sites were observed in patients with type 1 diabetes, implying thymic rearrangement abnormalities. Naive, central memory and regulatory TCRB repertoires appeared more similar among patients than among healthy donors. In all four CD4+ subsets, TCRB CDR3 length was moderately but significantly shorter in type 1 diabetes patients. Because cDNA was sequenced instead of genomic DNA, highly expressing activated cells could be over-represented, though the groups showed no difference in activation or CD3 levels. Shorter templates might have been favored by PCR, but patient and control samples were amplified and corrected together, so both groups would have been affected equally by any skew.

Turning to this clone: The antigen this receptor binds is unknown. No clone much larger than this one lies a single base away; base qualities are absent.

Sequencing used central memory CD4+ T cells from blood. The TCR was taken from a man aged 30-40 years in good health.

CDR3 protein: CASSSQTALTEAFF. The DNA sequence reads TGTGCCAGCAGCTCTCAGACCGCCCTGACTGAAGCTTTCTTT. The chain uses TRBV7-3 and TRBJ1-1, with an unclear D gene assignment. Based on the germline V gene, the CDR1 and CDR2 sequences are SGHTA and FQGTGA. V is cut by 4 bases and J by 5 bases, and the space between the germline ends is 14 bases. The CDR3 goes from the cysteine to the phenylalanine over 14 residues. The DNA shown is the 42-base CDR3, in frame from base 1. With the rest looked up from the reference TRBV7-3 and TRBJ1-1 genes rather than sequenced, the full variable domain is GAGVSQTPSNKVTEKGKYVELRCDPISGHTALYWYRQSLGQGPEFLIYFQGTGAADDSGLPNDRFFAVRPEGSVSTLKIQRTERGDSAVYLCASSSQTALTEAFFGQGTRLTVV.